The 23 T cell receptor beta chains listed next were all sequenced from one sample in a study of Ad26.COV2.S vaccination and SARS-CoV-2 variants. Stated treatment: around 19 received Ad26.COV2.S at low or high dose, single or two shots; a few received placebo; per-sample allocation not given. Sampling was performed 63 days after the first vaccine or placebo injection. Repertoires were generated with immunoSEQ multiplex PCR, while TCRdb's copy carries only in-frame clones and drops some. The data show roughly 320,000 clones, roughly 84% seen once. Source: peripheral blood, taken in a trial of Ad26.COV2.S vaccine versus placebo. The receptors were gathered from a person aged 18-60 years who received the Ad26.COV2.S COVID-19 vaccine or a placebo.

The rearrangement uses TRBV14 and TRBJ1-2, with a weak D call TRBD1 (5 bases). The CDR3 sequence is 14 residues long. Germline CDR1 reads SGHDN; CDR2 reads FVKESK. Between the trimmed V and J ends, which lost 2 bases and 8 bases, there was a span of 15 bases. CDR3 protein: CASSQQKGIAGYTF. CDR3 nucleotides: TGTGCCAGCAGCCAACAAAAGGGGATCGCGGGCTACACCTTC.

The V and J genes are TRBV28 and TRBJ1-4, with no clear D. The CDR3 extends over 16 amino acids. Germline V gives CDR1 MDHEN, CDR2 SYDVKM. Trimming stripped 3 bases from V and 8 bases from J, with 19 bases between. The CDR3 spells CASSFKFGFVREKLFF. The CDR3 DNA reads TGTGCCAGCAGTTTTAAATTTGGCTTTGTACGGGAAAAACTGTTTTTT.

This chain links TRBV7-2 with TRBJ2-2; weak D call: TRBD1 (6 bases). Germline V CDR1 and CDR2: SGHTA, FQGNSA. The V gene lost 5 bases and the J gene lost 7 bases, with 17 bases spanning the gap. CDR3 length equals 15 residues. The CDR3 DNA reads as TGTGCCAGCAGCCAACTCACAGGGTCGATCGGGGAGCTGTTTTTT. The encoded protein is CASSQLTGSIGELFF.

This chain uses TRBV6-5 with TRBJ1-2, with 12 bases identical to TRBD1. This CDR3 is 14 amino acids long. J lost 7 bases, V lost 6 bases, and 6 bases had no gene match. Germline V CDR1 and CDR2: MNHEY, SVGAGI. The CDR3 DNA is TGTGCCAGCAGGCCGGGACAGGGGGCGCGTGGCTACACCTTC. Its translation is CASRPGQGARGYTF.

This sequence joins TRBV9 and TRBJ1-2, with D perhaps TRBD1 (6 bases). In germline, CDR1 is SGDLS, CDR2 YYNGEE. There are 15 residues in the CDR3. V dropped 1 base and J dropped 3 bases, with 13 bases sitting between them. CDR3 region: CASSVTGLGDYGYTF. The CDR3 DNA sequence: TGTGCCAGCAGCGTAACAGGGTTGGGGGACTATGGCTACACCTTC.

This rearrangement joins TRBV12-3 or TRBV12-4 to TRBJ2-7; the match to TRBD1 covers 8 bases. Unmatched junction bases numbered 4, after V lost 5 bases and J lost 4 bases. The CDR3 runs to 13 residues. The CDR3 sequence: CASSPTGEYEQYF. CDR3 in DNA: TGTGCCAGCAGTCCGACAGGGGAGTACGAGCAGTACTTC.

The chain links TRBV10-1 to TRBJ1-5; 9 nucleotides line up with TRBD1. Germline assignment: CDR1 WNHNN and CDR2 SYGVQD (reference sequence). Germline trimming cut 4 bases from V and 6 bases from J; bases unmatched to any gene: 13. The CDR3 contains 17 residues. CDR3 region: CASSVPGTGPPFQPQHF. The CDR3 coding sequence is TGCGCCAGCAGTGTCCCCGGGACAGGGCCTCCATTTCAGCCCCAGCATTTT.

This chain uses TRBV6-5 with TRBJ1-2; D is perhaps TRBD1 (5 bases). The CDR3 extends over 14 amino acids. Germline loops: CDR1 MNHEY, CDR2 SVGAGI. Trimming pared 2 bases from V and 3 bases from J, leaving 10 bases between. The CDR3 nucleotides are TGTGCCAGCAGTTACGGGGGTTTCGACTATGGCTACACCTTC. Amino acid sequence: CASSYGGFDYGYTF.

With respect to this clone: Other DNA sequences in this sample translate to the same CDR3. The gene calls are TRBV9 and TRBJ2-7; TRBD2 agrees at 12 bases. Germline trimming cut 4 bases from V and 3 bases from J; bases unmatched to any gene: 5. There are 15 residues in the CDR3. Germline V gene data show CDR1 as SGDLS and CDR2 as YYNGEE. Here the CDR3 reads CASSPRLAGVYEQYF. The DNA of the CDR3 is TGTGCCAGCAGCCCAAGACTAGCGGGGGTCTACGAGCAGTACTTC.

The rearrangement joins TRBV6-6 to TRBJ2-1, with TRBD1 matching 8 bases. Germline trimming cut 3 bases from V and 8 bases from J; bases unmatched to any gene: 9. CDR1 is MNHNY, CDR2 SVGAGI, per germline (reference sequence). This CDR3 has 15 amino acids. This CDR3 reads CASSYPETGVDEQFF. The CDR3 DNA reads TGTGCCAGCAGTTATCCGGAGACAGGGGTCGATGAGCAGTTCTTC.

This clone appeared once. This chain uses TRBV2 with TRBJ1-2, with TRBD1 matching over 8 bases. Germline CDR1 SNHLY, CDR2 FYNNEI. The CDR3 runs 14 residues. V shed 6 bases, J shed 8 bases, and the junction held 11 bases outside the gene matches. CDR3 coding DNA: TGTGCCAGCAGAATAAGACAGGGGATCGGCGGCTACACCTTC. The encoded protein is CASRIRQGIGGYTF.

This clone has just one count. The CDR3 region is CASSLQGPSSYEQYF. The DNA for the CDR3 is TGTGCCAGCAGCTTACAGGGGCCCAGCTCCTACGAGCAGTACTTC. This rearrangement joins TRBV11-1 to TRBJ2-7; weak D call: TRBD1 (6 bases). Germline CDR1 reads SGHAT; CDR2 reads FQDESV (reference sequence). Trimming took 2 bases from V and 0 from J, leaving 11 bases between them. The CDR3 has 15 amino acids.

This clone was seen a few times. CDR3: CASSLAPGGRDSPLHF. Written as DNA, the CDR3 is TGTGCCAGCAGCTTAGCCCCGGGAGGGAGGGATTCACCCCTCCACTTT. This rearrangement joins TRBV7-9 to TRBJ1-6, with D unresolved. CDR1 is SEHNR and CDR2 is FQNEAQ in the germline V gene (reference sequence). This CDR3 contains 16 residues. V was clipped by 0 bases and J by 8 bases, with 14 bases between them.

Details on this clone: Distinct nucleotide sequences in the sample also encode this CDR3. The genes are TRBV7-2 and TRBJ2-5; TRBD2 matches at 16 bases. V dropped 4 bases and J dropped 2; count of bases not matched to a gene: 1. The CDR3 loop spans 16 amino acids. Germline V gene sequence: CDR1 SGHTA, CDR2 FQGNSA. Here the CDR3 DNA reads TGTGCCAGCAGCTCGGGACTAGCGGGGGGGCAAGAGACCCAGTACTTC. Translated, it gives CASSSGLAGGQETQYF.

CDR3 DNA: TGCGCCAGCAGCTCGCAGGGGGCGTCGGTTGAAGCTTTCTTT. It codes for CASSSQGASVEAFF. The chain is built from TRBV5-1 and TRBJ1-1, with 8 bases matching TRBD1. From germline, CDR1 is SGHRS and CDR2 YFSETQ. The CDR3 contains 14 residues. Trimming removed 3 bases from V and 7 bases from J; junction bases left unmatched: 8.

J is TRBJ1-5 and V is TRBV7-9; D call uncertain. This CDR3 is 13 amino acids long. Trimming pared 5 bases from V and 3 bases from J, leaving 8 bases between. The germline gives CDR1 SEHNR, CDR2 FQNEAQ (reference sequence). In DNA, the CDR3 is TGTGCCAGCAGCCTCGACCCCAATCAGCCCCAGCATTTT. It encodes CASSLDPNQPQHF.

This chain connects TRBV15 to TRBJ2-2; 7 nucleotides match TRBD1. This CDR3 has 14 amino acids. With 7 bases clipped from V and 0 bases from J, the junction kept 2 bases outside the gene matches. Germline values: CDR1 LNHNV, CDR2 YYDKDF (reference sequence). The DNA for the CDR3 is TGTGCCACCAACAGGGGTACGAACACCGGGGAGCTGTTTTTT. Translating gives CATNRGTNTGELFF.

The genes are TRBV9 and TRBJ1-1; D might be TRBD1 (5 bases). This CDR3 is built from 15 residues. Germline V gene lookup returns CDR1 SGDLS and CDR2 YYNGEE. V was clipped by 4 bases and J by 4 bases, with 17 bases between them. CDR3 DNA: TGTGCCAGCAGCCCCGTAAGGGGCGCAGTCACTGAAGCTTTCTTT. Its protein product is CASSPVRGAVTEAFF.

This clone appeared a single time. V usage is TRBV5-1 and J usage is TRBJ1-1; no reliable D call. Trimming cost V 10 bases and J 0 bases, with 10 bases left between them. There are 12 residues in the CDR3. CDR1 and CDR2 from the germline V gene are SGHRS and YFSETQ. CDR3 in DNA: TGCGCCTCCCGGCGTATGAACACTGAAGCTTTCTTT. It codes for CASRRMNTEAFF. The whole variable domain, remainder taken from reference TRBV5-1 and TRBJ1-1, is KAGVTQTPRYLIKTRGQQVTLSCSPISGHRSVSWYQQTPGQGLQFLFEYFSETQRNKGNFPGRFSGRQFSNSRSEMNVSTLELGDSALYLCASRRMNTEAFFGQGTRLTVV.

This sequence joins TRBV2 and TRBJ1-1; perhaps TRBD1 as D (6 bases). Germline V CDR1 and CDR2: SNHLY, FYNNEI. Trimming took 5 bases from V and 4 from J, leaving 11 bases between them. CDR3 length: 13 residues. CDR3 DNA sequence: TGTGCCAGCAGTCCTAGGGGGGCCACTGAAGCTTTCTTT. Residues: CASSPRGATEAFF.

The chain couples TRBV3-1 (or the pseudogene TRBV3-2) to TRBJ1-6, with 9 bases fitting TRBD1. The CDR3 has 14 residues. Germline-derived CDR1 and CDR2 are LGHDT and YNNKEL (reference sequence). The ends lost 4 bases at V and 10 bases at J; junction bases unmatched: 5. DNA of the CDR3: TGTGCCAGCAGCCTGGACAGGGGAGGGTCACCCCTCCACTTT. This encodes CASSLDRGGSPLHF.

J is TRBJ2-3 and V is TRBV9, with TRBD1 as a possible D gene (5 bases). Germline CDR1 and CDR2: SGDLS and YYNGEE. V was trimmed by 2 bases and J by 3 bases, leaving 13 bases between them. CDR3 length: 15 amino acids. CDR3 in amino acids: CASSVGTGPTDTQYF. The DNA of the CDR3 is TGTGCCAGCAGCGTCGGAACAGGCCCAACAGATACGCAGTATTTT.

The chain has TRBV5-6 and TRBJ2-5, with 13 bases matching TRBD2. The CDR3 sequence is 16 residues long. Germline CDR1 and CDR2: SGHDT and YYEEEE. V lost 4 bases to trimming and J lost 5 bases; unmatched junction nucleotides: 8. The CDR3 DNA sequence: TGTGCCAGCAGCGCCAGACTAGCGGGGGGCAGGGAGACCCAGTACTTC. It specifies CASSARLAGGRETQYF.